These 30 T cell receptor beta chains originate from one sample sequenced in a study of blood T cell repertoires in COVID-19. Using immunoSEQ multiplex PCR, the repertoire was profiled, and TCRdb retains in-frame clones only, with some absent. The sample holds about 150,000 clones, roughly 84% seen once. Sequences were obtained from PBMCs or T cells enriched from blood (not recorded which). The origin of the receptors is a woman aged 45-65 years who had recovered from COVID-19.

The CDR3 sequence is CASSTQTDTGELFF. CDR3 nucleotides: TGTGCCAGTAGTACCCAGACTGACACCGGGGAGCTGTTTTTT. The chain employs TRBV19 and TRBJ2-2, with D uncertain. Germline lookup yields CDR1 LNHDA and CDR2 SQIVND (reference sequence). V lost 4 bases to trimming and J lost 3 bases, with 9 bases between them. This CDR3 has 14 amino acids.

The J gene is TRBJ1-5, the V gene TRBV19; D call uncertain. The CDR3 has 15 amino acids. The V end was cut by 4 bases, the J end by 0 bases, with 10 bases between. From germline, CDR1 is LNHDA and CDR2 SQIVND (reference sequence). DNA for the CDR3: TGTGCCAGTAGTACTACAGAATATAGCAATCAGCCCCAGCATTTT. This gives the protein CASSTTEYSNQPQHF. The variable domain in full, completed from reference TRBV19 and TRBJ1-5, reads DGGITQSPKYLFRKEGQNVTLSCEQNLNHDAMYWYRQDPGQGLRLIYYSQIVNDFQKGDIAEGYSVSREKKESFPLTVTSAQKNPTAFYLCASSTTEYSNQPQHFGDGTRLSIL.

V usage is TRBV6-5 and J usage is TRBJ1-5; TRBD1 might be the D (6 bases). V lost 6 bases, J lost 10 bases, and 19 bases lay in between. Germline loops: CDR1 MNHEY, CDR2 SVGAGI. This CDR3 spans 14 amino acids. The CDR3 DNA reads TGTGCCAGCAGGGGGGGGGCGGACGATAAACCCCAGCATTTT. Its protein is CASRGGADDKPQHF.

The chain joins TRBV29-1 to TRBJ1-1; D may be TRBD1 (6 bases). The germline V gene has CDR1 SQVTM and CDR2 ANQGSEA. The CDR3 runs to 13 residues. Trimming pared 7 bases from V and 1 base from J, leaving 13 bases between. The CDR3 bases are TGCAGCGCTTACAGGGCTCAGAACACTGAAGCTTTCTTT. Its translation: CSAYRAQNTEAFF.

The chain is built from TRBV5-8 and TRBJ1-5; D remains unclear. CDR1 is SGHTS, CDR2 YDEGEE, per germline. Trimming cost V 0 bases and J 4 bases, with 5 bases left between them. This CDR3 is built from 13 residues. CDR3 sequence: CASSLDRNQPQHF. The CDR3 region has the DNA TGTGCCAGCAGCTTGGACAGAAATCAGCCCCAGCATTTT.

The gene calls are TRBV28 and TRBJ2-6, with 9 bases that match TRBD1. Germline CDR1 is MDHEN and CDR2 is SYDVKM. The CDR3 totals 17 residues. V shed 6 bases and J 0 bases; nucleotides not matched to a gene: 6. CDR3 loop: CASRGTGFPSGANVLTF. CDR3 sequence (DNA): TGTGCCAGCAGGGGGACAGGGTTCCCCTCTGGGGCCAACGTCCTGACTTTC.

The rearrangement links TRBV11-2 to TRBJ2-3, with D perhaps TRBD2 (6 bases). CDR1 is SGHAT and CDR2 is FQNNGV in the germline V gene. This CDR3 has 15 residues. V lost 5 bases and J 4 bases, leaving 16 bases between the germline ends. The CDR3 protein is CASSRGWEAPDTQYF. As DNA, the CDR3 is TGTGCCAGCAGCCGTGGGTGGGAGGCCCCAGATACGCAGTATTTT.

The chain is built from TRBV25-1 and TRBJ2-3, with D tentatively TRBD2 (6 bases). The CDR3 sequence is 15 residues long. Trimming took 3 bases from V and 1 from J, leaving 11 bases between them. Germline CDR1 and CDR2: MGHDK and SYGVNS. The CDR3, as DNA: TGTGCCAGCAGTGACCGGGAGCCTCGCACAGATACGCAGTATTTT. It yields the protein CASSDREPRTDTQYF.

V usage is TRBV2 and J usage is TRBJ2-1, with 12 bases aligning to TRBD2. J was trimmed by 14 bases and V by 2 bases; bases with no gene match: 13. Germline-derived CDR1 and CDR2 are SNHLY and FYNNEI. This CDR3 has 16 residues. CDR3 DNA sequence: TGTGCCAGCAGTGAATGGGGACTAGCGGGCTCTCGGGAAGAGTTCTTC. It codes for CASSEWGLAGSREEFF.

V and J are TRBV5-6 and TRBJ2-5, with D maybe TRBD1 (6 bases). CDR1 is SGHDT and CDR2 is YYEEEE in the germline V gene. Trimming stripped 4 bases from V and 7 bases from J, with 20 bases between. The CDR3 has 15 amino acids. CDR3 sequence reads: CASSIRQVPRGTQYF. CDR3 in DNA: TGTGCCAGCAGCATACGACAGGTACCCCGTGGGACCCAGTACTTC.

The chain couples TRBV12-5 to TRBJ2-1; 11 nucleotides match TRBD2. This CDR3 has 19 amino acids. Germline V gene sequence: CDR1 LGHNT, CDR2 FRNRAP. With V trimmed by 7 bases and J by 8 bases, 22 bases remained unmatched. The chain's CDR3 is CASAAGTGTFLAGGDEQFF. DNA of the CDR3: TGTGCTAGTGCTGCCGGGACAGGGACTTTCCTAGCGGGAGGCGATGAGCAGTTCTTC.

The chain recombines TRBV5-1 with TRBJ1-5; no firm D call. CDR1 is SGHRS and CDR2 is YFSETQ in the germline V gene. The V end was cut by 0 bases, the J end by 6 bases, with 10 bases between. CDR3 length: 14 residues. The CDR3 coding sequence is TGCGCCAGCAGCTTGGGACCCCCGGGTCAGCCCCAGCATTTT. Translation: CASSLGPPGQPQHF. Complete variable domain (other parts from reference TRBV5-1 and TRBJ1-5): KAGVTQTPRYLIKTRGQQVTLSCSPISGHRSVSWYQQTPGQGLQFLFEYFSETQRNKGNFPGRFSGRQFSNSRSEMNVSTLELGDSALYLCASSLGPPGQPQHFGDGTRLSIL.

This clone showed up just once. V usage is TRBV12-3 or TRBV12-4 and J usage is TRBJ1-1, with D uncertain. The CDR3 extends over 13 amino acids. The V and J ends lost 7 bases and 4 bases respectively, with 13 bases between them. The CDR3 region is CASTRGQATEAFF. The CDR3, as DNA: TGTGCCAGCACCCGAGGGCAGGCCACTGAAGCTTTCTTT.

The chain combines TRBV11-3 with TRBJ2-1; the D gene is possibly TRBD1 (5 bases). The CDR3 extends over 14 amino acids. The germline V gene encodes CDR1 SGHNT and CDR2 YENEEA. The V gene lost 5 bases and the J gene lost 5 bases, with 13 bases spanning the gap. The CDR3 nucleotides are TGTGCCAGCAGCCCCTCGACAGAAAACAATGAGCAGTTCTTC. Translating gives CASSPSTENNEQFF.

V and J are TRBV7-2 and TRBJ1-4; D is uncertain. CDR3 size: 14 residues. Germline assignment: CDR1 SGHTA and CDR2 FQGNSA. Trimming shortened V by 5 bases and J by 5 bases, and 12 bases separated the two germline ends. CDR3 residues: CASSLTRENEKLFF. The CDR3 DNA sequence: TGTGCCAGCAGCCTAACACGGGAAAATGAAAAACTGTTTTTT.

This clone was picked up a small number of times. The J gene is TRBJ1-1, the V gene TRBV30; no firm D call. V lost 2 bases to trimming and J lost 1 base, with 11 bases between them. Germline values: CDR1 GTSNPN, CDR2 SVGIG (reference sequence). CDR3 length: 14 amino acids. CDR3 DNA sequence: TGTGCCTGGAGTAACTGGGGAGGGAACACTGAAGCTTTCTTT. It encodes CAWSNWGGNTEAFF.

V is TRBV4-1 and J is TRBJ1-5; 9 bases are a match to TRBD1. There are 16 residues in the CDR3. V shed 5 bases and J 4 bases; nucleotides not matched to a gene: 9. Germline V lookup: CDR1 MGHRA, CDR2 YSYEKL. As DNA, the CDR3 is TGCGCCAGCAGCGAAGTCCCGGGACAGGGTAATCAGCCCCAGCATTTT. Protein product: CASSEVPGQGNQPQHF.

This clone has a single count. J is TRBJ1-2 and V is TRBV5-1; 8 bases match TRBD1. Germline loops: CDR1 SGHRS, CDR2 YFSETQ. The CDR3 has 13 amino acids. Losses at the gene ends were 3 bases for V and 2 bases for J; bases not matched to a gene: 0. DNA of the CDR3: TGCGCCAGCAGCTGGACAGGGAACTATGGCTACACCTTC. Its translation: CASSWTGNYGYTF.

This sequence joins TRBV15 and TRBJ1-4, with 10 nucleotides matching TRBD1. Germline values: CDR1 LNHNV, CDR2 YYDKDF (reference sequence). The junction had 15 bases not matched to a gene; V was cut back by 0 bases and J by 11 bases. The CDR3 loop spans 18 amino acids. The CDR3 is CATSRDPIAGTGVSKLFF. For the CDR3, the DNA is TGTGCCACCAGCAGAGATCCGATTGCCGGGACAGGGGTTTCGAAACTGTTTTTT.

Here the CDR3 DNA reads TGTGCCAGCAGCTTAGCACTCGGGAGTGCCTACAATGAGCAGTTCTTC. This encodes CASSLALGSAYNEQFF. The J gene is TRBJ2-1, the V gene TRBV7-8; a possible D gene is TRBD2 (6 bases). Germline assignment: CDR1 SGHVS and CDR2 FQNEAQ. V dropped 0 bases and J dropped 2 bases, with 11 bases sitting between them. The CDR3 is 16 amino acids.

This chain uses TRBV7-9 with TRBJ2-3; TRBD2 matches at 14 bases. The CDR3 is made up of 16 amino acids. Germline V CDR1 and CDR2: SEHNR, FQNEAQ (reference sequence). After removal of 0 bases from V and 9 bases from J, the junction contained 5 bases not matched to a gene. CDR3 in amino acids: CASSLAGTSGSGTQYF. CDR3 DNA: TGTGCCAGCAGCTTAGCGGGGACTAGCGGGAGTGGGACGCAGTATTTT.

This chain joins TRBV30 and TRBJ2-5; possible D gene TRBD1, 5 bases. Trimming cost V 5 bases and J 5 bases, with 15 bases left between them. The CDR3 sequence is 13 residues long. The germline V gene has CDR1 GTSNPN and CDR2 SVGIG (reference sequence). In nucleotides, the CDR3 is TGTGCCTGGTCCCTCAACCCAGGGGAGACCCAGTACTTC. Amino acid sequence: CAWSLNPGETQYF.

This clone appeared a few times. The V gene is TRBV6-5, the J gene TRBJ2-2, with a possible D match to TRBD1 (6 bases). Germline CDR1 MNHEY, CDR2 SVGAGI. This CDR3 spans 14 amino acids. Trimming removed 8 bases at V and 0 bases at J, with 10 bases between. CDR3 sequence: CASSRGSNTGELFF. CDR3 DNA: TGTGCCAGCTCTAGGGGGTCGAACACCGGGGAGCTGTTTTTT.

The V call is TRBV19, the J call TRBJ2-1; TRBD2 matches 10 bases. This CDR3 contains 16 residues. V dropped 2 bases and J dropped 2; count of bases not matched to a gene: 3. Germline V CDR1 and CDR2: LNHDA, SQIVND (reference sequence). The chain's CDR3 is CASSIRTSGTYNEQFF. CDR3 DNA: TGTGCCAGTAGTATACGGACTAGCGGAACCTACAATGAGCAGTTCTTC.

The chain recombines TRBV2 with TRBJ2-5, with 12 bases identical to TRBD2. After removal of 7 bases from V and 4 bases from J, the junction contained 16 bases not matched to a gene. CDR1 and CDR2 from the germline V gene are SNHLY and FYNNEI. The CDR3 totals 18 residues. CDR3 coding DNA: TGTGCCAGCACCCTGGGGTGGGCTAGCGGGAGGGCCGGAGAGACCCAGTACTTC. This sequence encodes CASTLGWASGRAGETQYF. Full variable domain (missing parts from reference TRBV2 and TRBJ2-5): EPEVTQTPSHQVTQMGQEVILRCVPISNHLYFYWYRQILGQKVEFLVSFYNNEISEKSEIFDDQFSVERPDGSNFTLKIRSTKLEDSAMYFCASTLGWASGRAGETQYFGPGTRLLVL.

The chain uses TRBV4-2 and TRBJ2-7; D might be TRBD1 (6 bases). V was trimmed by 0 bases and J by 0 bases, leaving 18 bases between them. Germline V lookup: CDR1 LGHNA, CDR2 YNFKEQ. The CDR3 sequence is 18 residues long. CDR3 coding DNA: TGTGCCAGCAGCCAAGATGCAGGACAGTTGGTAACCTCCTACGAGCAGTACTTC. Protein product: CASSQDAGQLVTSYEQYF.

The gene calls are TRBV4-1 and TRBJ2-6, with D perhaps matching TRBD2 (6 bases). The V gene lost 0 bases and the J gene lost 0 bases, with 9 bases spanning the gap. The CDR3 consists of 17 residues. CDR1 is MGHRA and CDR2 is YSYEKL in the germline V gene. In DNA form, the CDR3 reads TGCGCCAGCAGCCAAGAGGAGGGGAGCTCTGGGGCCAACGTCCTGACTTTC. Translated: CASSQEEGSSGANVLTF.

V and J are TRBV9 and TRBJ2-7, with 9 bases aligning to TRBD1. Germline V lookup: CDR1 SGDLS, CDR2 YYNGEE. The V gene end was trimmed by 3 bases and the J gene end by 3 bases; junction bases not matched to a gene: 7. The length of the CDR3 is 15 residues. CDR3 residues: CASSEGQGTFYEQYF. CDR3 DNA: TGTGCCAGCAGCGAAGGACAGGGGACGTTCTACGAGCAGTACTTC.

This clone was observed a single time. The chain links TRBV24-1 to TRBJ1-2; TRBD1 matches 7 bases. This CDR3 spans 14 amino acids. The J segment lost 7 bases and the V segment lost 4 bases, leaving 8 bases of the junction unmatched. Germline loops: CDR1 KGHDR, CDR2 SFDVKD. The CDR3: CATSESTGALGYTF. CDR3 nucleotide sequence: TGTGCCACCAGTGAGAGTACAGGGGCGCTTGGCTACACCTTC.

The genes are TRBV19 and TRBJ2-1; D is perhaps TRBD2 (6 bases). The V end was cut by 2 bases, the J end by 4 bases, with 9 bases between. The germline V gene encodes CDR1 LNHDA and CDR2 SQIVND (reference sequence). The CDR3 has 14 amino acids. The CDR3 is CASSISGLYNEQFF. The CDR3, as DNA: TGTGCCAGTAGTATATCGGGACTGTACAATGAGCAGTTCTTC.